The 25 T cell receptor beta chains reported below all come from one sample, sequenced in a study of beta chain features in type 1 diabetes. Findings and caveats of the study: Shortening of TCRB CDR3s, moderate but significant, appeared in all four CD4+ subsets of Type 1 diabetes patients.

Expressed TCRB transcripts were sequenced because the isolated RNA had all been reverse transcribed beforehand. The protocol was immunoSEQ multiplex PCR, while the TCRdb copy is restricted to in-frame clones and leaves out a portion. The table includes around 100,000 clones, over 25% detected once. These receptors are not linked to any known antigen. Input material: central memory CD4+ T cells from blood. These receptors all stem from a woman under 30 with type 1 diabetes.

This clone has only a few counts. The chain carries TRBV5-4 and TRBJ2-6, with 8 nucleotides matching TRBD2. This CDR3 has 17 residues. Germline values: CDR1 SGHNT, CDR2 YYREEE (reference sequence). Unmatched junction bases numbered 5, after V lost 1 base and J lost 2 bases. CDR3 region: CASSLRSGGAGANVLTF. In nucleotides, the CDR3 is TGTGCCAGCAGCTTGAGGTCGGGGGGGGCTGGGGCCAACGTCCTGACTTTC.

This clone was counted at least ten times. The CDR3 is CASSFRTGAETQYF. In DNA, the CDR3 is TGCGCCAGCAGCTTCCGGACAGGGGCAGAGACCCAGTACTTC. The V call is TRBV5-1, the J call TRBJ2-5; TRBD1 matches at 9 bases. CDR1 and CDR2 (germline): SGHRS, YFSETQ. Unmatched junction bases numbered 3, after V lost 2 bases and J lost 4 bases. The CDR3 consists of 14 residues.

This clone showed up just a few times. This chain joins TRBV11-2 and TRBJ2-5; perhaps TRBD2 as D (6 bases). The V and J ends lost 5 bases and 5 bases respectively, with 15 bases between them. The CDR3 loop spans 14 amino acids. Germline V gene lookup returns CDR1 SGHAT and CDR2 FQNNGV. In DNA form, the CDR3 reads TGTGCCAGCAGCCTGGTGGGGGGTGCGGAGACCCAGTACTTC. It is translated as CASSLVGGAETQYF.

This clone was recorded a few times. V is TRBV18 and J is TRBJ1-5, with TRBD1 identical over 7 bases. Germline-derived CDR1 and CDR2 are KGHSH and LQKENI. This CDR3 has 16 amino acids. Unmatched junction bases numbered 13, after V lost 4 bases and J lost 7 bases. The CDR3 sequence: CASSLGRQGTGQPQHF. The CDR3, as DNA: TGTGCCAGCTCACTTGGGCGACAGGGAACGGGGCAGCCCCAGCATTTT.

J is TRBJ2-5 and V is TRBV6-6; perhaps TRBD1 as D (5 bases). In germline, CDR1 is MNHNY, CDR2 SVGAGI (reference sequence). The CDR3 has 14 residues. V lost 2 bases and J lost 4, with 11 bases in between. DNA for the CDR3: TGTGCCAGCAGTTACGGGGCCTCTGGAGAGACCCAGTACTTC. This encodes CASSYGASGETQYF.

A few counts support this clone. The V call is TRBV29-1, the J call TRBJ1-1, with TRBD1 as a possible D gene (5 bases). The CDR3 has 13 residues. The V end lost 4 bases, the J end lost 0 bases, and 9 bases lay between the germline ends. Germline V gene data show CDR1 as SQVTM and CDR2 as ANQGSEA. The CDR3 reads CSVVRDLNTEAFF. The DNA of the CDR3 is TGCAGCGTTGTACGGGACTTGAACACTGAAGCTTTCTTT.

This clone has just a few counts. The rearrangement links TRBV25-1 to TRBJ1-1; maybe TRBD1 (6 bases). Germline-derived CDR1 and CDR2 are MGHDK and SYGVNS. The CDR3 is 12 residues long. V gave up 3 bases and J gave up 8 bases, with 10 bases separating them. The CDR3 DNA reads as TGTGCCAGCAGTGAGGGACACCAAGAAGCTTTCTTT. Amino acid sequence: CASSEGHQEAFF. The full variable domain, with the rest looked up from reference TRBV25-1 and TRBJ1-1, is EADIYQTPRYLVIGTGKKITLECSQTMGHDKMYWYQQDPGMELHLIHYSYGVNSTEKGDLSSESTVSRIRTEHFPLTLESARPSHTSQYLCASSEGHQEAFFGQGTRLTVV.

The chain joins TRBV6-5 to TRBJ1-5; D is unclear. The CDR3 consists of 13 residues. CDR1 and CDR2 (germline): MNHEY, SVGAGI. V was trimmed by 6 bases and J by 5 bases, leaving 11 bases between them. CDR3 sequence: CASSRQADQPQHF. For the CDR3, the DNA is TGTGCCAGCAGCCGTCAGGCAGATCAGCCCCAGCATTTT.

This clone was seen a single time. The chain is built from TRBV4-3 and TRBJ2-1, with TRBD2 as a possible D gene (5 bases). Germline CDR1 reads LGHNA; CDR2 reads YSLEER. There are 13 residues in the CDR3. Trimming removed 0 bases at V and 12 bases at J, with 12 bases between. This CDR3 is CASSQESRGWQFF. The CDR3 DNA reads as TGCGCCAGCAGCCAAGAGTCTAGAGGGTGGCAGTTCTTC.

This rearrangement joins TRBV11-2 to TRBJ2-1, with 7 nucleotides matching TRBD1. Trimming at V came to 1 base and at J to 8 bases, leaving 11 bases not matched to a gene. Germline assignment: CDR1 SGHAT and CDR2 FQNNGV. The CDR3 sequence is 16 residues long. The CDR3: CASSLVFLGGFDEQFF. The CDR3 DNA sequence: TGTGCCAGCAGCTTAGTATTTTTAGGGGGCTTCGATGAGCAGTTCTTC.

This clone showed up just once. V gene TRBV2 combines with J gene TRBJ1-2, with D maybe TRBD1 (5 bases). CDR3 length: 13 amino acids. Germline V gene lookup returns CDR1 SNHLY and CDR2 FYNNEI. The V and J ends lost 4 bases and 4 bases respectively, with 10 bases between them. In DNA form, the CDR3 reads TGTGCCAGCAGTGCAGGGCTCCCCTATGGCTACACCTTC. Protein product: CASSAGLPYGYTF.

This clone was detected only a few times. The CDR3 loop is CASSPGGTGDGYTF. CDR3 coding DNA: TGCGCCAGCAGCCCGGGAGGGACAGGGGATGGCTACACCTTC. This chain joins TRBV5-1 and TRBJ1-2; the match to TRBD1 covers 10 bases. CDR1 is SGHRS, CDR2 YFSETQ, per germline. The CDR3 has 14 residues. Trimming cost V 4 bases and J 6 bases; bases outside gene matches: 6.

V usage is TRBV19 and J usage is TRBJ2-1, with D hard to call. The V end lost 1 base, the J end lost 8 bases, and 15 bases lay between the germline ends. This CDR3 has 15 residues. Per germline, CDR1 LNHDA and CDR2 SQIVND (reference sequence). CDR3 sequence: CASSIGVAQTYEQFF. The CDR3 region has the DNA TGTGCCAGTAGTATAGGGGTAGCCCAGACCTATGAGCAGTTCTTC.

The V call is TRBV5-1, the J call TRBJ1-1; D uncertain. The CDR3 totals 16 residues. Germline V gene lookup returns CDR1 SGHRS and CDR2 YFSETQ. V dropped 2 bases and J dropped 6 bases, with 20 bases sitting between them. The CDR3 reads CASSFGKTILGPEAFF. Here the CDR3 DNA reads TGCGCCAGCAGCTTCGGAAAGACAATCCTGGGCCCTGAAGCTTTCTTT.

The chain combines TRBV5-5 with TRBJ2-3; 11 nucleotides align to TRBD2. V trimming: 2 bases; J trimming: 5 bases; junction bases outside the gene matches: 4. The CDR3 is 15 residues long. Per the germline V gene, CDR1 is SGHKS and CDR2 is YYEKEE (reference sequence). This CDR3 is CASSFSGRAGDTQYF. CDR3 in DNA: TGTGCCAGCAGCTTTAGCGGGAGGGCCGGAGATACGCAGTATTTT.

CDR3 coding DNA: TGTGCCAGCAGTTACTCCCCAAGGACTAGCGGTCGAGGCTCCTACAATGAGCAGTTCTTC. Its translation: CASSYSPRTSGRGSYNEQFF. This sequence joins TRBV6-7 and TRBJ2-1; 10 bases agree with TRBD2. TRBV6-7 is annotated as an ORF whose role is uncertain. After removal of 0 bases from V and 0 bases from J, the junction contained 11 bases not matched to a gene. This CDR3 comprises 20 residues.

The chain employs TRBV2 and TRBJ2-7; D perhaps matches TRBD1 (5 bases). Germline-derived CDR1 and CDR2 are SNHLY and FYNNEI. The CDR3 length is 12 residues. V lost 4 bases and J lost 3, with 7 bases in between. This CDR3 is CASSVQGYEQYV. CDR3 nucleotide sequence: TGTGCCAGCAGTGTTCAGGGCTACGAGCAGTACGTC.

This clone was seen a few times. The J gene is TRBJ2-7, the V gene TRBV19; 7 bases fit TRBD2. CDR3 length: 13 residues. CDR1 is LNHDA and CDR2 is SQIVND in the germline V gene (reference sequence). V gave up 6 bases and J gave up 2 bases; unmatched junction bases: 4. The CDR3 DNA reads TGTGCCAGTAGGGGGAGCGGGACCTACGAGCAGTACGTC. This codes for CASRGSGTYEQYV.

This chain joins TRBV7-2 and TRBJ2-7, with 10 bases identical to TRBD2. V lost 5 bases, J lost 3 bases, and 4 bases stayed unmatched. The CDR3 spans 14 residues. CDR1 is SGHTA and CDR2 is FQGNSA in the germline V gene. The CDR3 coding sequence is TGTGCCAGCAGCCCCCTAGCGGGAGTCTACGAGCAGTACTTC. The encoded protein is CASSPLAGVYEQYF.

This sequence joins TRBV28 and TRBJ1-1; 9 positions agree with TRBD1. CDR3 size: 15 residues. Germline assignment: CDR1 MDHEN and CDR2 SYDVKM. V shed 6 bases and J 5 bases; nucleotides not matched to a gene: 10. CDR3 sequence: CASRTVDRGRTEAFF. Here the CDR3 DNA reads TGTGCCAGCAGGACCGTGGACAGGGGTCGTACTGAAGCTTTCTTT.

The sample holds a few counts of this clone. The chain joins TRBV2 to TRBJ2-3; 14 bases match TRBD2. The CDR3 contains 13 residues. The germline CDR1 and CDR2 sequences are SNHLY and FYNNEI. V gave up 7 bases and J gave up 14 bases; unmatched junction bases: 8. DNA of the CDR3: TGTGCCAGCACCGGGACTAGCGGGGGTCGTCCGTATTTT. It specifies CASTGTSGGRPYF.

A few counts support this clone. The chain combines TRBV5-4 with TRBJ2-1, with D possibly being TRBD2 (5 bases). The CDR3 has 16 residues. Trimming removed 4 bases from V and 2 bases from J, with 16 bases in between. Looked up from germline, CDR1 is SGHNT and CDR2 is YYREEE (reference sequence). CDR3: CASSAKGVQAYNEQFF. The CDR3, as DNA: TGTGCCAGCAGCGCGAAGGGAGTTCAGGCCTACAATGAGCAGTTCTTC.

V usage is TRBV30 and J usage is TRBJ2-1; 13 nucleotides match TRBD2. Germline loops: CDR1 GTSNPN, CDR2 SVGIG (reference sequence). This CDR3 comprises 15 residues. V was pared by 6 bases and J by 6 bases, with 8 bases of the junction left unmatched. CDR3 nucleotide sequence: TGTGCCTGCAAAAAGACTAGCGGGAGGACCAATGAGCAGTTCTTC. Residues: CACKKTSGRTNEQFF. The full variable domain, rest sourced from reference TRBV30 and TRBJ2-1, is SQTIHQWPATLVQPVGSPLSLECTVEGTSNPNLYWYRQAAGRGLQLLFYSVGIGQISSEVPQNLSASRPQDRQFILSSKKLLLSDSGFYLCACKKTSGRTNEQFFGPGTRLTVL.

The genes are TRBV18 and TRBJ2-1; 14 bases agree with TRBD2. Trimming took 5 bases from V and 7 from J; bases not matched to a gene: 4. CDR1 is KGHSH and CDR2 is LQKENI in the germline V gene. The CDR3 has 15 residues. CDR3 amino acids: CASSGLAGGGNEQFF. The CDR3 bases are TGTGCCAGCTCAGGACTAGCGGGAGGAGGGAATGAGCAGTTCTTC.

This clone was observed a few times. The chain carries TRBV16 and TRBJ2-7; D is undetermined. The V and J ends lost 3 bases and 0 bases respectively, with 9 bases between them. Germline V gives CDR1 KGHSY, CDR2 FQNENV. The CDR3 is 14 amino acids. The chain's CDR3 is CASSHYRVSYEQYV. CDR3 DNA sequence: TGTGCCAGCAGCCATTATCGGGTCTCCTACGAGCAGTACGTC.